This entry concerns a single T cell receptor beta chain. Its specificity is not known. This CDR3 is built from 15 residues. The V gene's germline CDR1 is SGHDT and CDR2 YYEEEE. The sample is drawn from a study of T cells expressing NK-cell markers. Study-level findings and limits: Also leading the CD3+CD56-NKG2C+ fraction in a handful of donors were these clonotypes. The study found dominant NKG2C+ clonotypes at about 1.0-8% of CD8+ T cells in six donors.

Each CDR3 protein gets one entry in TCRdb, which reprocessed the 5' RACE reads and gives no DNA. Its table records approximately 440,000 distinct CDR3 sequences. Sample: blood T cells: a sorted CD56 or NKG2C T cell subset, CD4+ or CD8+ T cells, or bulk PBMC T cells (not recorded which). The sequence derives from a woman aged 45-65 years in good health. This sequence joins TRBV5-6 and TRBJ2-5; the D call of TRBD1 rests on TCRdb alone, since no DNA is present to check it. The CDR3 is CASSLDQGAPETQYF.